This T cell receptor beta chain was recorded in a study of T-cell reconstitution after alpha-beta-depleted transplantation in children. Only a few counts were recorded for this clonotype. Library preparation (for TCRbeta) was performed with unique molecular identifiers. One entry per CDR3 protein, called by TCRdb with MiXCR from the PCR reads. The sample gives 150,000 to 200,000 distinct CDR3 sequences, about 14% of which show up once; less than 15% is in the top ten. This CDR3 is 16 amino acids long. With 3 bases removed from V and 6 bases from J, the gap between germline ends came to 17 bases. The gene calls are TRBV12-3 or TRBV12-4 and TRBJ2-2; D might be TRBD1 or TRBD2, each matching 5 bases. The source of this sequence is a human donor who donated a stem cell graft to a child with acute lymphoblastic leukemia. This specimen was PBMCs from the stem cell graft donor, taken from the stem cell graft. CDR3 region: CASSFLSGPNPGELFF. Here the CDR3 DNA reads TGTGCCAGCAGTTTCCTTTCGGGGCCTAACCCCGGGGAGCTGTTTTTT.